This record concerns one T cell receptor (beta chain) sequence. The antigen is unknown. This sample is drawn from a study of tissue T cells after allogeneic stem cell transplantation. Study details: Pathologist review favored tissue samples showing histologically apparent lymphocytes. Study-wide results and caveats: Across patients, clones rarely overlapped, yet motif clusters were shared tissue-specifically. Within patients, tissue anatomy strongly shaped TCR repertoire composition. Sampling depth was limited, and the cohort was small and clinically varied.

This CDR3 is built from 15 residues. Germline assignment: CDR1 MNHEY and CDR2 SMNVEV (reference sequence). V was trimmed by 6 bases and J by 3 bases, leaving 18 bases between them. Measured with immunoSEQ multiplex PCR; TCRdb has only the in-frame clones, and not every one. Of about 6,300 clones listed, roughly 69% are singletons. The V gene is TRBV27, the J gene TRBJ2-7; D ambiguous. The source was tissue from the stomach, collected at autopsy. This TCR derives from a woman aged 18-50 years with breast cancer. CDR3 in DNA: TGTGCCAGCAGACCCCTAGGGTTCCGCGACTACGAGCAGTACTTC. As protein: CASRPLGFRDYEQYF.